This T cell receptor (beta chain) was retrieved from a study of shared clonotypes between healthy human individuals. Study processing details: ImmunoSEQ gave junction-only sequences without quality scores, so filtering differed. Assay: immunoSEQ multiplex PCR; the TCRdb copy retains only in-frame clones and omits some. V, J and clone size reflect that table, while D and trimming were determined from the DNA. The top ten hold about 14% of the sample, which has around 95,000 clones, about half seen once. There are a few counts of this clone. The junction differs from germline at one of its ends, possibly a read error. The healthy adult donors were HIV-negative and reported no recent acute infections or vaccinations. This receptor was obtained from a woman aged 40-49 years in good health. Some clones in this sample may be carry-over from other donors' samples. Material: PBMCs.

CDR3 bases: TGTGCCAGCTCACCGTTGGACAGCTCCCACGAGCAGTACTTC. It is translated as CASSPLDSSHEQYF. V usage is TRBV18 and J usage is TRBJ2-7, with D perhaps TRBD1 (6 bases). Germline V gene data show CDR1 as KGHSH and CDR2 as LQKENI. The CDR3 length is 14 residues.